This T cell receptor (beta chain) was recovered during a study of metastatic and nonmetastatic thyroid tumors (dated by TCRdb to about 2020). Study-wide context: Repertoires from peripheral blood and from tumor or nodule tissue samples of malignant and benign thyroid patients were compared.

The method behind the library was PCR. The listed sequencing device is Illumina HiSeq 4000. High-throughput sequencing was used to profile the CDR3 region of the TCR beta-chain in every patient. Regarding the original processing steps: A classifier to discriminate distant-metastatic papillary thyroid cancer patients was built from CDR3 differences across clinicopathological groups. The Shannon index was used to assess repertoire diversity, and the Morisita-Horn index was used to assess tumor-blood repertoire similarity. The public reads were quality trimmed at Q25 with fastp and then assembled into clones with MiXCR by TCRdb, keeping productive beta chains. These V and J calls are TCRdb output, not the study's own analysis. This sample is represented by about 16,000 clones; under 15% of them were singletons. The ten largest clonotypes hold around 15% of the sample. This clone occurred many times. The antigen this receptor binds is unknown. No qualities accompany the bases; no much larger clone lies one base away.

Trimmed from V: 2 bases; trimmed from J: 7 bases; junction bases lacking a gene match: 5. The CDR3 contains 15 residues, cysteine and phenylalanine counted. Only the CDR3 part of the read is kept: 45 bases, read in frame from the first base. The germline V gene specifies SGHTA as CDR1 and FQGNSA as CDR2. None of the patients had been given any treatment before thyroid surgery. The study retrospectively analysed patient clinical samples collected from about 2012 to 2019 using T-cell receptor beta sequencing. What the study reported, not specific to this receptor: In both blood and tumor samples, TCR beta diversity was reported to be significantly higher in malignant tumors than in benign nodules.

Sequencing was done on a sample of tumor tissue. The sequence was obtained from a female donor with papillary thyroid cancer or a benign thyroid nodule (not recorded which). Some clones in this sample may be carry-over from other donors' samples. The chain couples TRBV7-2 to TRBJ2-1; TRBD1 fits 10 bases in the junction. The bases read TGTGCCAGCAGCTTAAAGGACAGGGGGAGGAATGAGCAGTTCTTC. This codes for CASSLKDRGRNEQFF.